The next 7 T cell receptor beta chains were all read from a single sample in a study of cytomegalovirus exposure and HLA in healthy donors. Profiled with immunoSEQ multiplex PCR; TCRdb holds only in-frame clones, not every one. The top ten clones hold under 6.5% of a sample with over 100,000 clones, around 89% of them seen once. Sequences were obtained from PBMCs. The receptor set was obtained from a woman between 18 and 30 years old in good health and CMV-seropositive.

The J gene is TRBJ1-2, the V gene TRBV19; 7 bases are shared with TRBD1. The junction had 11 bases not matched to a gene; V was cut back by 4 bases and J by 6 bases. The germline gives CDR1 LNHDA, CDR2 SQIVND (reference sequence). The CDR3 is 15 amino acids. The CDR3 sequence: CASSTTPTGADGYTF. CDR3 coding DNA: TGTGCCAGTAGTACAACTCCTACAGGGGCGGATGGCTACACCTTC.

The chain carries TRBV2 and TRBJ2-1; 13 nucleotides align to TRBD2. After removal of 5 bases from V and 5 bases from J, the junction contained 3 bases not matched to a gene. Germline CDR1 reads SNHLY; CDR2 reads FYNNEI. This CDR3 spans 15 amino acids. CDR3 sequence reads: CASSRTSGGHNEQFF. DNA of the CDR3: TGTGCCAGCAGTCGGACTAGCGGGGGACACAATGAGCAGTTCTTC.

This clone was seen just once. The chain joins TRBV6-1 to TRBJ2-7, with 9 bases identical to TRBD1. Germline CDR1 and CDR2: MNHNS and SASEGT. With V trimmed by 7 bases and J by 3 bases, 4 bases remained unmatched. CDR3 length: 13 amino acids. CDR3 region: CASNRDRVYEQYF. DNA for the CDR3: TGTGCCAGCAATAGGGACAGGGTCTACGAGCAGTACTTC.

J is TRBJ1-2 and V is TRBV6-5, with a weak D call TRBD1 (6 bases). Germline V gives CDR1 MNHEY, CDR2 SVGAGI. The CDR3 consists of 13 residues. Between the trimmed V and J ends, which lost 4 bases and 6 bases, there was a span of 12 bases. The CDR3 nucleotides are TGTGCCAGCAGTTCTTGGGGGGGCGATGGCTACACCTTC. The encoded protein is CASSSWGGDGYTF.

This sequence joins TRBV7-7 and TRBJ2-1, with 9 bases that match TRBD2. Germline CDR1 SSHAT, CDR2 FNYEAQ (reference sequence). CDR3 length equals 15 residues. In nucleotides, the CDR3 is TGTGCTAGCCAATTTGTGGCGGGAGGGCCGCATGAGCAGTTCTTC. Translated: CASQFVAGGPHEQFF.

This rearrangement joins TRBV19 to TRBJ2-4, with a possible D match to TRBD1 (6 bases). V was cut by 6 bases and J by 0 bases, with 15 bases left in between. Germline V lookup: CDR1 LNHDA, CDR2 SQIVND (reference sequence). The CDR3 sequence is 16 residues long. CDR3 nucleotides: TGTGCCAGTAGCAAACGGACAGACCTAGCCAAAAACATTCAGTACTTC. Translated: CASSKRTDLAKNIQYF. The full variable domain, with the rest looked up from reference TRBV19 and TRBJ2-4, is DGGITQSPKYLFRKEGQNVTLSCEQNLNHDAMYWYRQDPGQGLRLIYYSQIVNDFQKGDIAEGYSVSREKKESFPLTVTSAQKNPTAFYLCASSKRTDLAKNIQYFGAGTRLSVL.

A single count supports this clone. The rearrangement uses TRBV11-2 and TRBJ1-1; D remains unclear. Germline V lookup: CDR1 SGHAT, CDR2 FQNNGV. The CDR3 spans 12 residues. V lost 1 base to trimming and J lost 8 bases, with 8 bases between them. The CDR3 DNA reads as TGTGCCAGCAGCTTAGGTGCTAGGGAAGCTTTCTTT. Translating gives CASSLGAREAFF. Supplemented by reference TRBV11-2 and TRBJ1-1, the full variable domain reads EAGVAQSPRYKIIEKRQSVAFWCNPISGHATLYWYQQILGQGPKLLIQFQNNGVVDDSQLPKDRFSAERLKGVDSTLKIQPAKLEDSAVYLCASSLGAREAFFGQGTRLTVV.